This TCR beta chain was identified during a study of beta chain features in type 1 diabetes. Every bit of the isolated RNA underwent reverse transcription, so sequencing read expressed TCRB transcripts. Clones were read by immunoSEQ multiplex PCR, and TCRdb kept only the in-frame ones, dropping some. The sample includes 400,000 to 600,000 clones, 30% seen only once; the top ten take around 0.065%. Broader study findings: Fewer insertions but more deletions were seen at VDJ junctions in type 1 diabetes patients.

This clone was counted only a few times. Its matching antigen is unknown. This CDR3 region has 15 residues. Germline CDR1 is SGHNT and CDR2 is YYREEE (reference sequence). With V trimmed by 3 bases and J by 7 bases, 10 bases remained unmatched. The TCR sequence derives from a man between 18 and 29 years old in good health. The chain couples TRBV5-4 to TRBJ2-1, with 7 bases aligning to TRBD2. The material sequenced was naive CD4+ T cells from blood. The CDR3 here is CASSSRAGPGNEQFF. CDR3 bases: TGTGCCAGCAGCTCAAGAGCGGGGCCTGGGAATGAGCAGTTCTTC.